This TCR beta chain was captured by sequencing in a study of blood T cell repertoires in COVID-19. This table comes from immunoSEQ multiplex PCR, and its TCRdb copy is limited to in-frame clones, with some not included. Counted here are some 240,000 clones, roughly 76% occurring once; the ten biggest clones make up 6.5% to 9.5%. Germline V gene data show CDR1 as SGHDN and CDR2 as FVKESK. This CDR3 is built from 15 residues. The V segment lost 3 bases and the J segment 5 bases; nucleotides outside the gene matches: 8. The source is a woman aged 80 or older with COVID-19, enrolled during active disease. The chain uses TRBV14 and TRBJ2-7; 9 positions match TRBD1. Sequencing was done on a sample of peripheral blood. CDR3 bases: TGTGCCAGCAGCCACGACAGGGGGGCAACTCACGAGCAGTACTTC. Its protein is CASSHDRGATHEQYF. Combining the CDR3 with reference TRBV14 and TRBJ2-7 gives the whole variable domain EAGVTQFPSHSVIEKGQTVTLRCDPISGHDNLYWYRRVMGKEIKFLLHFVKESKQDESGMPNNRFLAERTGGTYSTLKVQPAELEDSGVYFCASSHDRGATHEQYFGPGTRLTVT.